Listed below are T cell receptor beta chains from one sample, sequenced in a study of blood T cell repertoires in COVID-19. Assay: immunoSEQ multiplex PCR; the TCRdb copy retains only in-frame clones and omits some. The top ten clones hold roughly 8.1% of a sample with approximately 94,000 clones, 85% to 90% of them seen once. Sequencing used peripheral blood. These receptors originate from a woman in her 70s with acute or convalescent COVID-19. CDR3s include the opening cysteine and the closing phenylalanine or tryptophan. The D gene is left open where the match is weak. Clone size is stated in some rows and not others, as once, few, many or a class when expanded.

V	D	J	size	DNA	CDR3
TRBV6-5	.	TRBJ2-7	once	TGTGCCAGCAGTCAGCTAGGGGACTTTGGGGAGCAGTACTTC	CASSQLGDFGEQYF
TRBV24-1	.	TRBJ2-1	.	TGTGCCACCAGTGATGAGTACAATGAGCAGTTCTTC	CATSDEYNEQFF
TRBV27	.	TRBJ1-2	.	TGTGCCAGCAGTTTAGAGGCCAGAGGAGCCTATGGCTACACCTTC	CASSLEARGAYGYTF
TRBV6-2/TRBV6-3	.	TRBJ1-2	.	TGTGCCAGCAGTAACCGACAGGACCACAACTATGGCTACACCTTC	CASSNRQDHNYGYTF
TRBV7-9	TRBD1	TRBJ2-7	.	TGTGCCAGCAGTGACAGGGGTGCGAGGTACGAGCAGTACTTC	CASSDRGARYEQYF
TRBV11-2	.	TRBJ1-6	.	TGTGCCAGCAGCCCCAGATACTTGGGGGGTTCCCGCTATAATTCACCCCTCCACTTT	CASSPRYLGGSRYNSPLHF
TRBV2	.	TRBJ2-7	.	TGTGCCAGCACGGCGGGGAGCTACGAGCAGTACTTC	CASTAGSYEQYF
TRBV5-1	TRBD1	TRBJ2-3	.	TGCGCCAGCAGCTTGGCCGGGGGACAGGGACGGTACACAGATACGCAGTATTTT	CASSLAGGQGRYTDTQYF
TRBV5-1	.	TRBJ2-4	once	TGCGCCAGCAGCTCCATAGGGGCCCAAAACATTCAGTACTTC	CASSSIGAQNIQYF
TRBV28	TRBD2	TRBJ2-1	.	TGTGCCAGCAGTTTCTCAGGGGTTAGCGGGAGTATGTTCTTC	CASSFSGVSGSMFF
TRBV27	TRBD1	TRBJ1-1	.	TGTGCCAGCAGTTACAGGGGAAACACTGAAGCTTTCTTT	CASSYRGNTEAFF
TRBV5-1	.	TRBJ2-2	.	TGCGCCAGCAGCGGGGAGGGGGTCCGTAGCACCGGGGAGCTGTTTTTT	CASSGEGVRSTGELFF
TRBV7-8	.	TRBJ2-5	.	TGTGCCAGCAGCTTAGAGGGGCCGCCGAGAGCCCGGTCTGTGGAGACCCAGTACTTC	CASSLEGPPRARSVETQYF
TRBV28	TRBD2	TRBJ2-5	.	TGTGCCAGCAGTTTAAGCCTAGCGGGAGTAGAGACCCAGTACTTC	CASSLSLAGVETQYF
TRBV6-5	.	TRBJ2-7	once	TGTGCCAGCAGTAGAGGGGGGGTTCCCGGGTACGAGCAGTACTTC	CASSRGGVPGYEQYF
TRBV25-1	.	TRBJ2-7	.	TGTGCCAGCAGTGCTAGAGGATTCGGGTACGAGCAGTACTTC	CASSARGFGYEQYF
TRBV5-1	TRBD2	TRBJ2-2	.	TGCGCCAGCAGCTTGGACGCCTACTTACTAGCGGGAGGAAGTCGAGACACCGGGGAGCTGTTTTTT	CASSLDAYLLAGGSRDTGELFF
TRBV10-3	TRBD2	TRBJ2-1	.	TGTGCCATCAGTTCCCCGCAGGGTGTTGGGGGAGGGCATTCCAATGAGCAGTTCTTC	CAISSPQGVGGGHSNEQFF
TRBV9	TRBD2	TRBJ2-1	.	TGTGCCAGCAGCGTAGTAGCGGGAGATTTCTATGAGCAGTTCTTC	CASSVVAGDFYEQFF
TRBV28	TRBD1	TRBJ2-3	.	TGTGCCAGCAGCCCAGACAGGGGGGCAGCCACAGATACGCAGTATTTT	CASSPDRGAATDTQYF
TRBV24-1	TRBD1	TRBJ1-5	.	TGTGCCACCAGTGACCGGACAGGGTACGGTCAGCCCCAGCATTTT	CATSDRTGYGQPQHF
TRBV3-1/TRBV3-2	.	TRBJ2-3	.	TGTGCCAGCAGCCAAGGGGCAGCGGCCCATACTAGGTCAGATACGCAGTATTTT	CASSQGAAAHTRSDTQYF
TRBV18	.	TRBJ1-5	once	TGTGCCAGCTCACCACAGGGGATGGAGTATCGCAATCAGCCCCAGCATTTT	CASSPQGMEYRNQPQHF
TRBV6-1	.	TRBJ2-1	few	TGTGCCAGCAGTGAGGGTGGATGGAGACGGAACAATGAGCAGTTCTTC	CASSEGGWRRNNEQFF
TRBV7-6	.	TRBJ2-1	.	TGTGCCAGCAGCCCAAGCTCCGGTTTCAACAATGAGCAGTTCTTC	CASSPSSGFNNEQFF
TRBV13	.	TRBJ1-6	once	TGTGCCAGCAGCTTAAATAGCTCACCCCTCCACTTT	CASSLNSSPLHF
TRBV20-1	.	TRBJ2-7	.	TGCAGTGCTAGTACCGGGTTCAGCTCCTACGAGCAGTACTTC	CSASTGFSSYEQYF
TRBV5-6	TRBD1	TRBJ2-7	.	TGTGCCAGCAGCTTTCGGGACAGGGGGGCCTACGAGCAGTACTTC	CASSFRDRGAYEQYF
TRBV19	.	TRBJ1-2	.	TGTGCCAGTAGTGGGCGGGCTTACTATGGCTACACCTTC	CASSGRAYYGYTF
TRBV7-6	TRBD1	TRBJ2-2	.	TGTGCCAGCACAATGTTAGGGGGCGCGAACACCGGGGAGCTGTTTTTT	CASTMLGGANTGELFF